This T cell receptor beta chain was recovered during a study of patients and donors after allogeneic stem cell transplantation. TCRdb used MiXCR to reprocess the RT-PCR reads, holding one entry per CDR3 protein. The sample comprises 900,000 to 1,000,000 distinct CDR3 sequences, about 20% of which are singletons, and roughly 6% rests with the top ten. V dropped 0 bases and J dropped 7; count of bases not matched to a gene: 19. Germline assignment: CDR1 LGHNA and CDR2 YNFKEQ. CDR3 length: 19 amino acids. The TCR comes from a human donor who was either an allogeneic HSCT recipient or a stem cell or donor lymphocyte infusion donor (not recorded which). It is not recorded whose cells these are; they may come from a transplant donor. The chain couples TRBV4-2 to TRBJ2-7; TRBD1 agrees at 9 bases. The sequencing sample was made of blood, either unsorted or a sorted T cell fraction (not recorded which). CDR3 DNA sequence: TGTGCCAGCAGCCAAGATGGTGGGAGGTCGTACAGGGGGCGACGGGAGCAGTACTTC. Amino acids: CASSQDGGRSYRGRREQYF.